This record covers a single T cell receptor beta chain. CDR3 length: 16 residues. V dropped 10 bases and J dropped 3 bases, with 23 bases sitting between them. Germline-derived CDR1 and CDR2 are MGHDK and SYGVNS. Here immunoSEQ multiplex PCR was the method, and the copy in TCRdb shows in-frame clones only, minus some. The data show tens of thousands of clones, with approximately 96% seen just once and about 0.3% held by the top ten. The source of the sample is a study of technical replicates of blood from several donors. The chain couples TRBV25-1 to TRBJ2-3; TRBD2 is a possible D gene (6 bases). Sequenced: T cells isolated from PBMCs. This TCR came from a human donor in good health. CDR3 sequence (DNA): TGTGCCACCCGCCGGGGTAGCGGACCCATTACAGATACGCAGTATTTT. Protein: CATRRGSGPITDTQYF.